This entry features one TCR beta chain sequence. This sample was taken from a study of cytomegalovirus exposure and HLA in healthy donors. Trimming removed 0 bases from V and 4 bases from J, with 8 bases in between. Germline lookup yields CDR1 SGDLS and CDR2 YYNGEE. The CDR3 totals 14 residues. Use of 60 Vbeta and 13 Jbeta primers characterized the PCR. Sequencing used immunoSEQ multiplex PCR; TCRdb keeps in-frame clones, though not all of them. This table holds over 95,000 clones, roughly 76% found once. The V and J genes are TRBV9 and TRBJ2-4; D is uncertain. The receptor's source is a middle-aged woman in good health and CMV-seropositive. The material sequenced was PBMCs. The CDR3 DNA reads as TGTGCCAGCAGCGTAGGAGGCTTAAAAAACATTCAGTACTTC. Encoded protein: CASSVGGLKNIQYF. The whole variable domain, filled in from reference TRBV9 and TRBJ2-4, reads DSGVTQTPKHLITATGQRVTLRCSPRSGDLSVYWYQQSLDQGLQFLIQYYNGEERAKGNILERFSAQQFPDLHSELNLSSLELGDSALYFCASSVGGLKNIQYFGAGTRLSVL.